This is a list of T cell receptor beta chains from one sample in a study of T cells in Graves' hyperthyroidism and ophthalmopathy. In TCRdb, the multiplex PCR reads were re-called with MiXCR into one record per CDR3 protein. The sample consists of under 200,000 distinct CDR3 sequences, about 9% of them appearing once. Sample: blood. These receptors all come from a woman under 30 with Graves' hyperthyroidism that later progressed to Graves' ophthalmopathy. The conserved cysteine and the conserved F or W are not part of the CDR3 here.

V gene: TRBV29-1
CDR3 protein: SVENLPGELF

V gene: TRBV7-9
CDR3 protein: ASSFRESGELF

V gene: TRBV28
CDR3 protein: ASSLSRIRGSPLH

V gene: TRBV4-2
CDR3 protein: ASSQDLGGTEAF

V gene: TRBV5-4
CDR3 protein: ASSAPGDEQF

V gene: TRBV3-1
CDR3 protein: ASSQGQGFGSPLH

V gene: TRBV20-1
CDR3 protein: SALGLAGAHEQY

V gene: TRBV4-1
CDR3 protein: ASSQAPTGAGNTIH

V gene: TRBV19
CDR3 protein: ATSPSGGDTGEPF

V gene: TRBV3-1
CDR3 protein: ASSPDRGRYEQY

V gene: TRBV7-9
CDR3 protein: ASSLRDTNNEQF